The rows below give T cell receptor beta chains drawn from one sample of a study of blood T cell repertoires in COVID-19. The protocol was immunoSEQ multiplex PCR, while the TCRdb copy is restricted to in-frame clones and leaves out a portion. The data contain under 300,000 clones, 70% to 90% of them singletons. Sequencing was carried out using PBMCs or T cells enriched from blood (not recorded which). These receptors were taken from a woman in her twenties or thirties who had recovered from COVID-19. Both conserved end residues are part of each CDR3. The D gene is left open where the match is weak. A row's size may be missing; if present it is once, few, many or a size class.

clone_size,d_call,v_call,j_call,cdr3_nt,cdr3_aa
few,TRBD1,TRBV9,TRBJ1-2,TGTGCCAGCAGCGTAGATGGAATGAACAGGGGAAATGGCTACACCTTC,CASSVDGMNRGNGYTF
NA,NA,TRBV5-1,TRBJ1-6,TGCGCCAGCAGCTTGGGGTGGAGGCGGAGCTCCTATAATTCACCCCTCCACTTT,CASSLGWRRSSYNSPLHF
NA,NA,TRBV5-4,TRBJ2-5,TGTGCCAGCAGCTCCCTGGGCATCAGAGAGACCCAGTACTTC,CASSSLGIRETQYF
NA,TRBD1,TRBV29-1,TRBJ1-1,TGCAGCGTTTCCGGGACAGGGGGCTCCTACACTGAAGCTTTCTTT,CSVSGTGGSYTEAFF
NA,NA,TRBV27,TRBJ2-7,TGTGCCAGCAGTTTATCTCGGGTCCGCCCCTACGAGCAGTACTTC,CASSLSRVRPYEQYF
NA,TRBD1,TRBV5-1,TRBJ2-3,TGCGCCAGCAGCCGACGGGACAGCCCCACAGATACGCAGTATTTT,CASSRRDSPTDTQYF
NA,TRBD1,TRBV11-1,TRBJ1-2,TGTGCCAGCAGCCCATTGACAGGGCCCTATGGCTACACCTTC,CASSPLTGPYGYTF
NA,NA,TRBV6-1,TRBJ1-2,TGTGCCAGCAGTGAAGGGGCAGGGGCCTATACTAACTATGGCTACACCTTC,CASSEGAGAYTNYGYTF
NA,TRBD1,TRBV27,TRBJ1-3,TGTGCCAGCAGTTACAGGGGCGGGTTCTCTGGAAACACCATATATTTT,CASSYRGGFSGNTIYF
NA,TRBD2,TRBV11-3,TRBJ2-3,TGTGCCAGCAGCTTAGATTTAAGCGGGAGGATTGGTACGCAGTATTTT,CASSLDLSGRIGTQYF
NA,NA,TRBV5-4,TRBJ1-2,TGTGCCTGGCGCGGGGAGGACTATGGCTACACCTTC,CAWRGEDYGYTF
NA,NA,TRBV27,TRBJ1-2,TGTGCCAGCAGCTATATTCCCCCGGGTAAAAACTATGGCTACACCTTC,CASSYIPPGKNYGYTF
few,TRBD1,TRBV19,TRBJ2-6,TGTGCCAGTAGTTACCGAGAGACAGGGGTTGGGGCCAACGTCCTGACTTTC,CASSYRETGVGANVLTF
NA,TRBD2,TRBV5-4,TRBJ2-1,TGTGCCAGCAGGCTGGGACTAGCGGGGGCAAGCTCCTACAATGAGCAGTTCTTC,CASRLGLAGASSYNEQFF
NA,NA,TRBV29-1,TRBJ1-1,TGCAGCGTGGCCCCACAGGGGAACACTGAAGCTTTCTTT,CSVAPQGNTEAFF
NA,NA,TRBV5-1,TRBJ1-2,TGCGCCAGCTCCCCCGACAGAGCTAACTATGGCTACACCTTC,CASSPDRANYGYTF
once,NA,TRBV28,TRBJ2-7,TGTGCCAGCAATAGGAGGGCCCCGTACGAGCAGTACTTC,CASNRRAPYEQYF
once,TRBD2,TRBV5-1,TRBJ2-3,TGCGCCAGCAGCCGCGGGGGGCTCACAGATACGCAGTATTTT,CASSRGGLTDTQYF
NA,NA,TRBV6-6,TRBJ2-7,TGTGCCAGCAGTTTCCTCTCCGCCTACGAGCAGTACTTC,CASSFLSAYEQYF
NA,NA,TRBV30,TRBJ1-5,TGTGCCTGGAGCCCAGGGAGCAATCAGCCCCAGCATTTT,CAWSPGSNQPQHF
many,TRBD2,TRBV28,TRBJ2-3,TGTGCCAGCAGTCCCCTAGCGGGGGGAACAGATACGCAGTATTTT,CASSPLAGGTDTQYF
NA,TRBD1,TRBV18,TRBJ1-1,TGTGCCAGCTCAGCGACAGGGGGGGACACTGAAGCTTTCTTT,CASSATGGDTEAFF
NA,TRBD2,TRBV19,TRBJ2-7,TGTGCCAGTAGTAGGCCAGGAGGGACTAGCGGGATCTACGAGCAGTACTTC,CASSRPGGTSGIYEQYF
NA,TRBD2,TRBV9,TRBJ2-1,TGTGCCAGCAGCGTGAGCGGGGGGGGAAACAATGAGCAGTTCTTC,CASSVSGGGNNEQFF
NA,TRBD1,TRBV11-1,TRBJ2-1,TGTGCCAGCAGCTTCGGGACAGGGGGCAATGAGCAGTTCTTC,CASSFGTGGNEQFF
NA,TRBD1,TRBV5-6,TRBJ2-7,TGTGCCAGCAGCTTAGGACAGGGACGCTACGAGCAGTACTTC,CASSLGQGRYEQYF
NA,NA,TRBV5-8,TRBJ2-7,TGTGCCAGCAGCCGCTACACGGACACCCTCTCGAGGAGACACGAGCAGTACTTC,CASSRYTDTLSRRHEQYF
NA,NA,TRBV7-9,TRBJ1-2,TGTGCCAGCAGCTTGGAGGTCTATGGCTACACCTTC,CASSLEVYGYTF
NA,NA,TRBV7-2,TRBJ1-2,TGTGCCAGCAGCTTAGGATGGGGGGACGGCTACACCTTC,CASSLGWGDGYTF